These T cell receptor beta chains were read from a single sample in a study of T cell responses to AZD1222 COVID-19 vaccine. TCRdb's copy holds only in-frame clones and misses some; the assay was immunoSEQ multiplex PCR. The profile shows approximately 89,000 clones, over 75% of them singletons. Here the sequenced sample was peripheral blood, taken on day 0 of AZD1222 vaccination. The receptor set was obtained from an adult in good health. The CDR3 runs from the conserved cysteine through the conserved F or W. The order of the fields is V gene, clone size, D gene, J gene, CDR3 DNA, CDR3 protein. The D gene is left open where the match is weak. The size of a clone is reported for some rows only, either as once, few or many, or as a class for expanded clones.

V gene: TRBV21-1
clone size: .
D gene: .
J gene: TRBJ2-7
CDR3 DNA: TGTGCCAGCAGCAAAAGGGGGACAGTCCCCTACGAGCAGTACTTC
CDR3 protein: CASSKRGTVPYEQYF

V gene: TRBV15
clone size: .
D gene: .
J gene: TRBJ2-1
CDR3 DNA: TGTGCCACCAGCAGGGACACCCGCTCCTACAATGAGCAGTTCTTC
CDR3 protein: CATSRDTRSYNEQFF

V gene: TRBV7-9
clone size: .
D gene: TRBD1
J gene: TRBJ1-1
CDR3 DNA: TGTGCCAGCATCATGGACAGGGGCAACACTGAAGCTTTCTTT
CDR3 protein: CASIMDRGNTEAFF

V gene: TRBV5-6
clone size: .
D gene: .
J gene: TRBJ2-7
CDR3 DNA: TGTGCCAGCAGCCAAGCCTCCTACGAGCAGTACTTC
CDR3 protein: CASSQASYEQYF

V gene: TRBV2
clone size: .
D gene: .
J gene: TRBJ1-2
CDR3 DNA: TGTGCCAGCGGGCAGGACAGCCGAGGCTATGGCTACACCTTC
CDR3 protein: CASGQDSRGYGYTF

V gene: TRBV6-5
clone size: .
D gene: .
J gene: TRBJ1-4
CDR3 DNA: TGTGCCAGCACGGGGGCTCATCGGGAAAAACTGTTTTTT
CDR3 protein: CASTGAHREKLFF

V gene: TRBV6-1
clone size: .
D gene: TRBD1
J gene: TRBJ1-6
CDR3 DNA: TGTGCCGCTCGGACAGGGCTTTCACCCCTCCACTTT
CDR3 protein: CAARTGLSPLHF

V gene: TRBV18
clone size: .
D gene: .
J gene: TRBJ1-2
CDR3 DNA: TGTGCCAGCTCACCACGAGTGGAGGGTTCTATCTATGGCTACACCTTC
CDR3 protein: CASSPRVEGSIYGYTF

V gene: TRBV24-1
clone size: .
D gene: .
J gene: TRBJ2-2
CDR3 DNA: TGTGCCACCAGTGATGGGGGGACAGAGGACGCGAACACCGGGGAGCTGTTTTTT
CDR3 protein: CATSDGGTEDANTGELFF

V gene: TRBV30
clone size: .
D gene: TRBD1
J gene: TRBJ1-2
CDR3 DNA: TGTGCCTGGACACCGGGACAGGGGGCTTCGGGCTACACCTTC
CDR3 protein: CAWTPGQGASGYTF

V gene: TRBV4-3
clone size: .
D gene: .
J gene: TRBJ2-7
CDR3 DNA: TGCGCCAGCAGCCACCCCGGGGGGCAGGGACCCTACGAGCAGTACTTC
CDR3 protein: CASSHPGGQGPYEQYF

V gene: TRBV3-1/TRBV3-2
clone size: .
D gene: TRBD1
J gene: TRBJ2-7
CDR3 DNA: TGTGCCAGCAGCCAAGAGCTCGGAGAAAGAAGAAGGGGGCCCTACGAGCAGTACTTC
CDR3 protein: CASSQELGERRRGPYEQYF

V gene: TRBV14
clone size: .
D gene: TRBD2
J gene: TRBJ2-7
CDR3 DNA: TGTGCCAGCAGCCAAGCAAGCGGGGGTGAGAGGGAGCAGTACTTC
CDR3 protein: CASSQASGGEREQYF

V gene: TRBV19
clone size: .
D gene: .
J gene: TRBJ1-5
CDR3 DNA: TGTGCCAGTAATCAACAGGTTGATCAGCCCCAGCATTTT
CDR3 protein: CASNQQVDQPQHF

V gene: TRBV15
clone size: .
D gene: .
J gene: TRBJ2-7
CDR3 DNA: TGTGCCACCAGCAGAGATATGTCCGAGGGTGAGCAGTACTTC
CDR3 protein: CATSRDMSEGEQYF

V gene: TRBV2
clone size: .
D gene: .
J gene: TRBJ1-5
CDR3 DNA: TGTGCCAGCAGTGAAAGACAGAATAGCAATCAGCCCCAGCATTTT
CDR3 protein: CASSERQNSNQPQHF

V gene: TRBV3-1/TRBV3-2
clone size: few
D gene: .
J gene: TRBJ1-2
CDR3 DNA: TGTGCCAGCAGCCAAAATCAGGGTAAGGATGGCTACACCTTC
CDR3 protein: CASSQNQGKDGYTF

V gene: TRBV7-9
clone size: .
D gene: .
J gene: TRBJ1-2
CDR3 DNA: TGTGCCAGCAGCTTGGACGGAGACTTTTATGGCTACACCTTC
CDR3 protein: CASSLDGDFYGYTF

V gene: TRBV7-9
clone size: few
D gene: TRBD1
J gene: TRBJ1-1
CDR3 DNA: TGTGCCAGCAGCTTAGGACAGGGGAACACTGAAGCTTTCTTT
CDR3 protein: CASSLGQGNTEAFF

V gene: TRBV5-1
clone size: .
D gene: .
J gene: TRBJ1-2
CDR3 DNA: TGCGCCAGCAGCCTCGGACAGCATGGCTACACCTTC
CDR3 protein: CASSLGQHGYTF

V gene: TRBV5-6
clone size: .
D gene: .
J gene: TRBJ1-1
CDR3 DNA: TGTGCCAGCACCGATGGGGGGGACACTGAAGCTTTCTTT
CDR3 protein: CASTDGGDTEAFF

V gene: TRBV4-1
clone size: few
D gene: .
J gene: TRBJ2-2
CDR3 DNA: TGCGCCAGCAGCCAAGACAGGGGGGCGTCCACCGGGGAGCTGTTTTTT
CDR3 protein: CASSQDRGASTGELFF

V gene: TRBV19
clone size: .
D gene: .
J gene: TRBJ1-5
CDR3 DNA: TGTGCCAGTAGTCCGCCTGCGGCGGGGCGAGATCAGCCCCAGCATTTT
CDR3 protein: CASSPPAAGRDQPQHF

V gene: TRBV5-4
clone size: .
D gene: TRBD1
J gene: TRBJ2-5
CDR3 DNA: TGTGCCAGCAGCCTTCCGGGACAGGGGAACCAAGAGACCCAGTACTTC
CDR3 protein: CASSLPGQGNQETQYF